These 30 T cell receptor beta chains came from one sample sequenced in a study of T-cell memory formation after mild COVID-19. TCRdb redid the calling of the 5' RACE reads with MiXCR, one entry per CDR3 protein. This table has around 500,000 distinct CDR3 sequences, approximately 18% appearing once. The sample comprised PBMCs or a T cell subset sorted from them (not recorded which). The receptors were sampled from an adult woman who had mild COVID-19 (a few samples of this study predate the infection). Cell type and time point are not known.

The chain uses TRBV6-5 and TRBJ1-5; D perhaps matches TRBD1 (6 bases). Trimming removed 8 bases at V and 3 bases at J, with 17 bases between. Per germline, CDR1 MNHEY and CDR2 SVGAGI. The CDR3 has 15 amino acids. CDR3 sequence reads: CASGEGGLNNQPQHF. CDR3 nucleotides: TGTGCCAGCGGAGAGGGGGGGTTGAACAATCAGCCCCAGCATTTT.

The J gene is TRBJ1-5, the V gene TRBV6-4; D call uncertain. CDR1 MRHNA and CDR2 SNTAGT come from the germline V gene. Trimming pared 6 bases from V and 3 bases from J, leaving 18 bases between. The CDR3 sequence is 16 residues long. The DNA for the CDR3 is TGTGCCAGCAGCGCCGCCGCGGGCTGGAACAATCAGCCCCAGCATTTT. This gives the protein CASSAAAGWNNQPQHF.

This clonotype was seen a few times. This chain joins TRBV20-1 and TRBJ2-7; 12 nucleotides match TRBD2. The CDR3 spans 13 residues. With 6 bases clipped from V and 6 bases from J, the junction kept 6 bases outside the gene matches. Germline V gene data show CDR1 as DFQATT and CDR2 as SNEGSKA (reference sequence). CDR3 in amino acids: CSARTSGIGEQYF. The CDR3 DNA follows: TGCAGTGCCCGGACTAGCGGGATAGGCGAGCAGTACTTC.

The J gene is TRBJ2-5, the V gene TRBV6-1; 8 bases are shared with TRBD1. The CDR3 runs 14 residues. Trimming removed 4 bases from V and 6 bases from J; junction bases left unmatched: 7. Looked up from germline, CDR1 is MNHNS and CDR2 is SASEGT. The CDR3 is CASSGAGGLKTQYF. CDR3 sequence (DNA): TGTGCCAGCAGTGGGGCAGGGGGCTTAAAGACCCAGTACTTC.

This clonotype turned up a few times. DNA for the CDR3: TGCGCCAGCAGCTCCGGAGCGGGTTCCTACAATGAGCAGTTCTTC. Translation gives CASSSGAGSYNEQFF. V is TRBV5-1 and J is TRBJ2-1; tentative D call: TRBD2 (6 bases). V was trimmed by 3 bases and J by 1 base, leaving 11 bases between them. CDR3 length: 15 amino acids. Germline CDR1 reads SGHRS; CDR2 reads YFSETQ.

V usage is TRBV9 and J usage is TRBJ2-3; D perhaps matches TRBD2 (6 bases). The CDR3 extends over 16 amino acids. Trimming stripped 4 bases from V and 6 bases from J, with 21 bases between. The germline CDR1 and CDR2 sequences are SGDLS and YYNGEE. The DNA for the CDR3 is TGTGCCAGCAGCCCGGGTTGGGGCGGGGAGAGGGATACGCAGTATTTT. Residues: CASSPGWGGERDTQYF.

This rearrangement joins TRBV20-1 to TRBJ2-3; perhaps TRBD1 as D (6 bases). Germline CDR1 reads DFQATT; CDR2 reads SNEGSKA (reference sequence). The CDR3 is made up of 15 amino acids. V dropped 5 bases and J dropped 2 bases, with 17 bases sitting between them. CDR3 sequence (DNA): TGCAGTGCTTCACAGGGAGTTCTCTACACAGATACGCAGTATTTT. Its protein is CSASQGVLYTDTQYF.

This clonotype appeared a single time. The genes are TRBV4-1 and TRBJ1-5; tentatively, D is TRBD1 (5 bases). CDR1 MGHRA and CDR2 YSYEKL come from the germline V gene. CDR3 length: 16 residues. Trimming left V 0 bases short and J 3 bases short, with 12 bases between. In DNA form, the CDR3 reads TGCGCCAGCAGCCAAGAAGTCTGGGGGTCCAATCAGCCCCAGCATTTT. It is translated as CASSQEVWGSNQPQHF.

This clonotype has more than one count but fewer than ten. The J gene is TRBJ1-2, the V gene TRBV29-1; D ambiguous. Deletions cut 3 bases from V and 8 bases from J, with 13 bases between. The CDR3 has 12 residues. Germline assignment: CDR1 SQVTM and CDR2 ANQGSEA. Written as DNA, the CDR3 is TGCAGCGTTGATTTGGGGATGAAGGGCTACACCTTC. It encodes CSVDLGMKGYTF.

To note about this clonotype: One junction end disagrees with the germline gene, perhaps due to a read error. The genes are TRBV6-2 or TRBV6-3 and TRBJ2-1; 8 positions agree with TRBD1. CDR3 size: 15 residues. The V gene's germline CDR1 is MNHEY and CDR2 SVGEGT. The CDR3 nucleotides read TGTGCCAGCAGTTACTCGGATGCAGGGGGCAATGAGCAGTTATTC. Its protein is CASSYSDAGGNEQLF.

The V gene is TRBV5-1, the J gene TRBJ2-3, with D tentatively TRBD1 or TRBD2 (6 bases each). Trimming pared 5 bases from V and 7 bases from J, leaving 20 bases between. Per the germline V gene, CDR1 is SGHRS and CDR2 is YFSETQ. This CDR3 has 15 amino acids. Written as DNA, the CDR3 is TGCGCCAGCAGTCCAAGGGGGACTGAGTTAAATACGCAGTATTTT. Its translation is CASSPRGTELNTQYF.

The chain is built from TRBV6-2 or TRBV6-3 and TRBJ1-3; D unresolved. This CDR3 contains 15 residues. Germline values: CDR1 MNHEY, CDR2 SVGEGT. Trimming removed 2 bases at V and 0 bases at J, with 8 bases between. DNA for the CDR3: TGTGCCAGCAGTTACGATGAGACCTCTGGAAACACCATATATTTT. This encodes CASSYDETSGNTIYF.

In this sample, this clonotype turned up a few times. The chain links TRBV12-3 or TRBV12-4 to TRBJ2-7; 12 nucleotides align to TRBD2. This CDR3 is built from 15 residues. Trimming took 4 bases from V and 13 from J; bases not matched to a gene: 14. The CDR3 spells CASSYGVGTSGLSYF. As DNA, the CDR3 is TGTGCCAGCAGTTACGGGGTGGGGACTAGCGGGCTGTCCTACTTC.

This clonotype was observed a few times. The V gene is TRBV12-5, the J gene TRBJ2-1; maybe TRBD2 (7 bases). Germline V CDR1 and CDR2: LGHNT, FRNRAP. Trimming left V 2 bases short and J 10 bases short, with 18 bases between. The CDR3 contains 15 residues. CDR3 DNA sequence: TGTGCTAGTGGTTTGCCCACGGGGGGCCCTGGAGAGCAGTTCTTC. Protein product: CASGLPTGGPGEQFF. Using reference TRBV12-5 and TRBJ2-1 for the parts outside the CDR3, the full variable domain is DARVTQTPRHKVTEMGQEVTMRCQPILGHNTVFWYRQTMMQGLELLAYFRNRAPLDDSGMPKDRFSAEMPDATLATLKIQPSEPRDSAVYFCASGLPTGGPGEQFFGPGTRLTVL.

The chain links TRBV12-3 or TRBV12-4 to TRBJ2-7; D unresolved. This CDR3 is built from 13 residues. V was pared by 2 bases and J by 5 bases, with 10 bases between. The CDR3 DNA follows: TGTGCCAGCAGTTTAACGGCAGGTGACGAGCAGTACTTC. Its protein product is CASSLTAGDEQYF.

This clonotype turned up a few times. The CDR3 region is CSVRAEYTEAFF. CDR3 nucleotides: TGCAGCGTCCGGGCCGAATACACTGAAGCTTTCTTT. The chain is built from TRBV29-1 and TRBJ1-1, with D uncertain. The ends were cut back, 6 bases at V and 3 bases at J, with 11 bases in the middle. CDR3 length: 12 amino acids. Per the germline V gene, CDR1 is SQVTM and CDR2 is ANQGSEA.

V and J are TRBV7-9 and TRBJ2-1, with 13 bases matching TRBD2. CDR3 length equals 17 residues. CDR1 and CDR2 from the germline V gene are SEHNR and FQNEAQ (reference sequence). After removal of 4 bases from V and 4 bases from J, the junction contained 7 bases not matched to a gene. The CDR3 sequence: CASSSGLAGMSYNEQFF. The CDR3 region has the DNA TGTGCCAGCAGCTCGGGACTAGCGGGAATGTCTTACAATGAGCAGTTCTTC. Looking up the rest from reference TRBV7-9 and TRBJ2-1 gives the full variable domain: DTGVSQNPRHKITKRGQNVTFRCDPISEHNRLYWYRQTLGQGPEFLTYFQNEAQLEKSRLLSDRFSAERPKGSFSTLEIQRTEQGDSAMYLCASSSGLAGMSYNEQFFGPGTRLTVL.

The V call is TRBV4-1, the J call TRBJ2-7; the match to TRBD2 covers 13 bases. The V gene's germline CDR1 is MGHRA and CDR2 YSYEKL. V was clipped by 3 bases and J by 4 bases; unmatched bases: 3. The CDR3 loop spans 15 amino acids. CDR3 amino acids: CASSQTSGGRYEQYF. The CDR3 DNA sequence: TGCGCCAGCAGCCAGACTAGCGGGGGGCGTTACGAGCAGTACTTC.

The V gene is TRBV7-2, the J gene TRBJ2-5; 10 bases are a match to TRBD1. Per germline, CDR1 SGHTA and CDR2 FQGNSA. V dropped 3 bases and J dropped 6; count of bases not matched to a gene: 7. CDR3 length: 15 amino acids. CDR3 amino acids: CASSFGQGVVKTQYF. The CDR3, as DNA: TGTGCCAGCAGCTTTGGACAGGGGGTTGTGAAGACCCAGTACTTC.

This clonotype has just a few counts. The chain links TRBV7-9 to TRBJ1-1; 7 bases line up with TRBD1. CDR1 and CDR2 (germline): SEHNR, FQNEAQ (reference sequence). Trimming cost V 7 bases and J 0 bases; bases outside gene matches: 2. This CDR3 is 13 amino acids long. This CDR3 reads CASNQGVNTEAFF. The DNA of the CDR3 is TGTGCCAGCAATCAGGGGGTGAACACTGAAGCTTTCTTT.

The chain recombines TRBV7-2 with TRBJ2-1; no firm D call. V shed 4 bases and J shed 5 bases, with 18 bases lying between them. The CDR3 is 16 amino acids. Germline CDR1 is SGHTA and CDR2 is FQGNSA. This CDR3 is CASSSPLLGRDNEQFF. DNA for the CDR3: TGTGCCAGCAGCTCCCCCTTACTTGGACGGGACAATGAGCAGTTCTTC.

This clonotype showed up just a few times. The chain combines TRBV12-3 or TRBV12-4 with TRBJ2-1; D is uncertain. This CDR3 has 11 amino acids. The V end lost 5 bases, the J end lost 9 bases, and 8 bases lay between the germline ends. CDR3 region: CASSPQFEQFF. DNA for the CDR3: TGTGCCAGCAGTCCCCAGTTTGAGCAGTTCTTC.

The CDR3 nucleotides are TGTGCCAGCAGTTATATATGGGGGCTTTCCGACACTGAAGCTTTCTTT. Translation gives CASSYIWGLSDTEAFF. The chain joins TRBV6-2 or TRBV6-3 to TRBJ1-1, with D tentatively TRBD1 (6 bases). The CDR3 sequence is 16 residues long. Germline-derived CDR1 and CDR2 are MNHEY and SVGEGT. Trimming stripped 3 bases from V and 3 bases from J, with 17 bases between.

The CDR3 DNA is TGTGCCTGCTCACAGGGGGCGTCGAATGAAAAACTGTTTTTT. Translated: CACSQGASNEKLFF. The chain employs TRBV30 and TRBJ1-4; 9 bases line up with TRBD1. This CDR3 comprises 14 residues. Germline V gives CDR1 GTSNPN, CDR2 SVGIG (reference sequence). The V and J ends lost 6 bases and 5 bases, in that order; junction bases with no gene match: 7.

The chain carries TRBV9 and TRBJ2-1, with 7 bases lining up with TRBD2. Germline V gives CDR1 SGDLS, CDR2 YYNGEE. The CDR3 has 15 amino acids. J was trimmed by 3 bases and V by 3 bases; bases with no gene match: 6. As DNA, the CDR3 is TGTGCCAGCAGCGGCTTGCGGGGGATCTACAATGAGCAGTTCTTC. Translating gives CASSGLRGIYNEQFF.

The CDR3 is CASSTSRNYEQYV. Written as DNA, the CDR3 is TGTGCCAGCAGTACCTCCAGGAACTACGAGCAGTACGTC. The V call is TRBV6-6, the J call TRBJ2-7; D is uncertain. The CDR3 is made up of 13 amino acids. The germline CDR1 and CDR2 sequences are MNHNY and SVGAGI (reference sequence). V was trimmed by 5 bases and J by 3 bases, leaving 11 bases between them.

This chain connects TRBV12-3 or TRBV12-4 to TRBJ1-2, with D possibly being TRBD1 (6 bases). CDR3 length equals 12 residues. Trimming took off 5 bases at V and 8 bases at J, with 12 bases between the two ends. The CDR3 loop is CASSRTAGGYTF. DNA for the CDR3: TGTGCCAGCAGTCGGACAGCCGGGGGCTACACCTTC.

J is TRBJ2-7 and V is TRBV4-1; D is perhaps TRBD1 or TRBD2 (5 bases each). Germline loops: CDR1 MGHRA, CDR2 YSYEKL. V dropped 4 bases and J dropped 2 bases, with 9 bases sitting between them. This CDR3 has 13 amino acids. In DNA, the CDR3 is TGCGCCAGCAGCCGGGACCATACCTACGAGCAGTACTTC. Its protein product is CASSRDHTYEQYF.

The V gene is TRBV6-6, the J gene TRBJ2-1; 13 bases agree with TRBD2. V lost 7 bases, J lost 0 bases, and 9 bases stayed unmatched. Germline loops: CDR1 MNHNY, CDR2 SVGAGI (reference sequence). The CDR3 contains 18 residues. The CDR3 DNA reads TGTGCCAGCATGAGACTAGCGGGGGGCAAGAGCTCCTACAATGAGCAGTTCTTC. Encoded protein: CASMRLAGGKSSYNEQFF.

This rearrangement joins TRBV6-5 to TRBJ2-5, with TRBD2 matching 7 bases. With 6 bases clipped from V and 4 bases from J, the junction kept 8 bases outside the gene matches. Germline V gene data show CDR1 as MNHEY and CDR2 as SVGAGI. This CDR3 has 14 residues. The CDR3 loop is CASSPTGGAETQYF. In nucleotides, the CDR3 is TGTGCCAGCAGCCCGACGGGGGGAGCAGAGACCCAGTACTTC.